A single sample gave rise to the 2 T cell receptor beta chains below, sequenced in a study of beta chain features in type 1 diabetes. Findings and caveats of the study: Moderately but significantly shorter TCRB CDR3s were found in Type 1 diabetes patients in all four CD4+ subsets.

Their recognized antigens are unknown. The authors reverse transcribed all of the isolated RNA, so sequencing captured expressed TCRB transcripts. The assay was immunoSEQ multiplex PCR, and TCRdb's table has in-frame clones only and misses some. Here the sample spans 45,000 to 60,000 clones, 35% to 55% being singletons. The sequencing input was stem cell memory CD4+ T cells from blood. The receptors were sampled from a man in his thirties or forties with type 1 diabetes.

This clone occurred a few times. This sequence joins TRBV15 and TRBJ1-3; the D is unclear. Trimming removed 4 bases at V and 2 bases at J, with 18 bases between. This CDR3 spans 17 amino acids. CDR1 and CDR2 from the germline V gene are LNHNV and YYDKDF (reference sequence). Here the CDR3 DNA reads TGTGCCACCAGCAAGAACCTGGGAGACGCTCCTGGAAACACCATATATTTT. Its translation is CATSKNLGDAPGNTIYF.

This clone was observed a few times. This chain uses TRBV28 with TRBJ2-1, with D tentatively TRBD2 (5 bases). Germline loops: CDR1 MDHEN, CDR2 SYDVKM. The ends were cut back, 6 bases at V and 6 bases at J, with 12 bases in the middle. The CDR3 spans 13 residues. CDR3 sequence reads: CASRAAGINEQFF. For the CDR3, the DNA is TGTGCCAGCAGGGCCGCCGGGATCAATGAGCAGTTCTTC.